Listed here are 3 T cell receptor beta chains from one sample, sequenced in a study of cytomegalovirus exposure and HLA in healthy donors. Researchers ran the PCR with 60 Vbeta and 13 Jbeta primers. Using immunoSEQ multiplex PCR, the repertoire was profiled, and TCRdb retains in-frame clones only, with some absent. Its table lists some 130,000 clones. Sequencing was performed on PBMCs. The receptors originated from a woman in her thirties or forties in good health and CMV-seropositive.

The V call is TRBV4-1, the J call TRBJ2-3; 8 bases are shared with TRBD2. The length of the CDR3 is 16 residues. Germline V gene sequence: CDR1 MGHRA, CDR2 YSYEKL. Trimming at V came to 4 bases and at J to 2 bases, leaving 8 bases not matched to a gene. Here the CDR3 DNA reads TGCGCCAGCAGCCTCCGAACTAGCGGCACCACAGATACGCAGTATTTT. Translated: CASSLRTSGTTDTQYF.

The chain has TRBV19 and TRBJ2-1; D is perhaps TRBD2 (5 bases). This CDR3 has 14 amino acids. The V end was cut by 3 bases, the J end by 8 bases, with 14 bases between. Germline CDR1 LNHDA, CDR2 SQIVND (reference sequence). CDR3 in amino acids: CASSIQFYGDEQFF. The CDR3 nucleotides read TGTGCCAGTAGTATTCAATTTTACGGGGATGAGCAGTTCTTC.

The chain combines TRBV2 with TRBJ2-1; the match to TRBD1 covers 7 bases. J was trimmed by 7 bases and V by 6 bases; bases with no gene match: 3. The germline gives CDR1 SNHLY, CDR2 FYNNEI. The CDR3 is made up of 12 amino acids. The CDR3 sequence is CASRPQGNEQFF. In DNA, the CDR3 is TGTGCCAGCAGACCACAGGGGAATGAGCAGTTCTTC.